This T cell receptor beta chain was observed in a study of cytomegalovirus exposure and HLA in healthy donors. Findings and limits, study-wide: The study recorded some 160 TCR beta chains that were cytomegalovirus-associated.

The PCR made use of 60 Vbeta and 13 Jbeta primers. Generated by immunoSEQ multiplex PCR, the TCRdb table keeps only in-frame clones and is missing some. The table includes about 130,000 clones, approximately 75% detected once. This CDR3 has 16 residues. The germline V and J ends were trimmed by 5 bases and 0 bases, with 15 bases remaining between them. Germline CDR1 reads SGHTA; CDR2 reads FQGNSA. On this clone itself: Its antigen is not identified.

Specimen: PBMCs. This sequence was found in a male donor in good health and CMV-seronegative. The V and J genes are TRBV7-2 and TRBJ2-3; TRBD2 is a possible D gene (5 bases). For the CDR3, the DNA is TGTGCCAGCAGCCGTGGACTGAAACCTAGCACAGATACGCAGTATTTT. It specifies CASSRGLKPSTDTQYF.